The present T cell receptor beta chain was sequenced within a study of beta chain features in type 1 diabetes. At the level of the study: No age, gender or cell yield differences were seen between patients and healthy donors. The study, taken as a whole, reports: Across all four CD4+ subsets, people with type 1 diabetes showed modestly shorter TCRB CDR3s.

Losses at the gene ends were 4 bases for V and 1 base for J; bases not matched to a gene: 6. The CDR3 totals 15 residues. The germline V gene encodes CDR1 SGDLS and CDR2 YYNGEE. Comments on this clone: The antigen is not known. Other DNA sequences in this specimen translate into the identical CDR3.

Investigators reverse transcribed all isolated RNA, so they sequenced expressed TCRB transcripts. TCRdb's table, derived via immunoSEQ multiplex PCR, lists solely in-frame clones and lacks some. The sample yields 600,000 to 700,000 clones, around an eighth seen once. The sequencing input was naive CD4+ T cells from blood. The sequence derives from a man between 18 and 29 years old with type 1 diabetes. This rearrangement joins TRBV9 to TRBJ2-3; 7 bases are shared with TRBD2. DNA of the CDR3: TGTGCCAGCAGCCCACGACTAGCAGGCACAGATACGCAGTATTTT. This translates into CASSPRLAGTDTQYF.